The rows below give T cell receptor beta chains drawn from one sample of a study of blood T cells in healthy people across ages. TCRdb analysed the 5' RACE reads with MiXCR anew, one entry per CDR3 protein. The sample lists roughly 500,000 distinct CDR3 sequences; 27% were seen once. Sequenced sample: blood. All receptors come from a woman between 65 and 79 years old in good health. Both conserved end residues are part of each CDR3. The order of the fields is CDR3 length, J gene, V gene, clone size, D gene, CDR3 DNA, CDR3 protein. D genes are given only for firm matches. The size entry is marked missing in some rows and otherwise reads once, few, many or a size class.

length: 16; J: TRBJ1-6; V: TRBV5-1; size: few; D: -; DNA: TGCGCCAGCAGCTTGGGAGGGAAGGGGAGGAATTCACCCCTCCACTTT; CDR3: CASSLGGKGRNSPLHF
length: 15; J: TRBJ2-7; V: TRBV6-5; size: -; D: TRBD2; DNA: TGTGCCAGCAGCCGACTAGCGTCGGGGTATCCCGAGCAGTACTTC; CDR3: CASSRLASGYPEQYF
length: 14; J: TRBJ2-7; V: TRBV7-8; size: -; D: -; DNA: TGTGCCAGCAGCTTAGTGGACACCATTTACGAGCAGTACTTC; CDR3: CASSLVDTIYEQYF
length: 14; J: TRBJ1-2; V: TRBV5-1; size: few; D: -; DNA: TGCGCCAGCGGCTTGGATCGGGTTGGGGACGGCTACACCTTC; CDR3: CASGLDRVGDGYTF
length: 14; J: TRBJ2-1; V: TRBV5-1; size: many; D: TRBD2; DNA: TGCGCCAGCAGCTTTCTAGCGGGGGACAATGAGCAGTTCTTC; CDR3: CASSFLAGDNEQFF
length: 14; J: TRBJ2-3; V: TRBV9; size: -; D: -; DNA: TGTGCCAGCAGCGTAGAGCGTCGACCAGATACGCAGTATTTT; CDR3: CASSVERRPDTQYF
length: 15; J: TRBJ1-5; V: TRBV20-1; size: -; D: -; DNA: TGCAGTGCTAGAAATCTTCGTTTGGGCAATCAGCCCCAGCATTTT; CDR3: CSARNLRLGNQPQHF
length: 13; J: TRBJ2-5; V: TRBV4-1; size: few; D: -; DNA: TGCGCCAGCAGCCAAGCAATTTCCGAGACCCAGTACTTC; CDR3: CASSQAISETQYF
length: 17; J: TRBJ2-3; V: TRBV7-3; size: -; D: -; DNA: TGTGCCAGCAGCTTAATTGGGCGGGGAAGGGTCACAGATACGCAGTATTTT; CDR3: CASSLIGRGRVTDTQYF
length: 17; J: TRBJ2-1; V: TRBV4-3; size: few; D: TRBD2; DNA: TGCGCCAGCAGCCAAGGACTAGCGGGGAAACCTTACAATGAGCAGTTCTTC; CDR3: CASSQGLAGKPYNEQFF
length: 14; J: TRBJ2-5; V: TRBV5-1; size: few; D: -; DNA: TGCGCCAGCAGCTTGTCGGGTTGGCAAGAGACCCAGTACTTC; CDR3: CASSLSGWQETQYF
length: 12; J: TRBJ1-1; V: TRBV6-5; size: -; D: -; DNA: TGTGCCAGCAGGAGAGGGGATCAGAGAGCTTTCTTT; CDR3: CASRRGDQRAFF
length: 15; J: TRBJ2-5; V: TRBV18; size: few; D: TRBD2; DNA: TGTGCCAGCTCACCACCGACTAGCGGTCAAGAGACCCAGTACTTC; CDR3: CASSPPTSGQETQYF
length: 16; J: TRBJ2-5; V: TRBV7-2; size: -; D: TRBD2; DNA: TGTGCCAGCAGCGCTACTGGACTAGCGGGGAAAGAGACCCAGTACTTC; CDR3: CASSATGLAGKETQYF